The present T cell receptor (beta chain) was sequenced within a study of blood T cells in healthy people across ages. Study-level background: Template switching caught about one barcoded beta molecule for each two T cells.

Germline V gene lookup returns CDR1 SEHNR and CDR2 FQNEAQ (reference sequence). The CDR3 covers 16 residues. Trimming took 5 bases from V and 3 from J, leaving 18 bases between them. Together with a sample-barcoded 5' primer, a J-beta primer mix was included in a second PCR lasting roughly 6 to 12 cycles. Each CDR3 protein is one row after TCRdb ran MiXCR on the 5' RACE reads. The repertoire includes some 760,000 distinct CDR3 sequences, 20% to 25% of them detected once, and roughly 9% sits in the top ten. In addition, the sample was reused for a study of T cells of mothers and their children. From that paper: The people who donated were three healthy Caucasian mothers and their six children.

Material for sequencing was blood. This clonotype originated in a boy between 5 and 17 years old in good health. The rearrangement joins TRBV7-9 to TRBJ2-3; tentatively, D is TRBD1 or TRBD2 (5 bases each). CDR3 residues: CASSPPRGVETDTQYF. CDR3 sequence (DNA): TGTGCCAGCAGCCCCCCGAGGGGAGTCGAAACAGATACGCAGTATTTT.